The 8 T cell receptor beta chains reported below all come from one sample, sequenced in a study of monozygotic twins with inflammatory bowel disease. From its re-call of the 5' RACE reads, TCRdb lists each CDR3 protein once, without DNA. Its table lists around 370,000 distinct CDR3 sequences. Sequencing input: blood. These receptor sequences come from a human donor with ulcerative colitis or Crohn's disease, or a healthy co-twin of an affected twin (not recorded which).

The rearrangement links TRBV6-5 to TRBJ1-5; TCRdb proposes TRBD1, but this gene call is untestable without DNA. The germline V gene encodes CDR1 MNHEY and CDR2 SVGAGI. This CDR3 has 17 residues. CDR3 sequence reads: CASSPGTGGVFGQPQHF.

The chain recombines TRBV7-9 with TRBJ1-2; TCRdb picks TRBD1, but there is no DNA to check that call. This CDR3 is 13 amino acids long. The germline CDR1 and CDR2 sequences are SEHNR and FQNEAQ (reference sequence). CDR3 region: CASSSGQGAGYTF.

The chain joins TRBV24-1 to TRBJ1-1; TCRdb proposes TRBD1, but this gene call is untestable without DNA. This CDR3 is 20 amino acids long. CDR1 and CDR2 (germline): KGHDR, SFDVKD. This chain's CDR3 is CATSDLQIQDRGILNTEAFF.

CDR3 sequence reads: CASTIAGSADTQYF. The chain recombines TRBV6-6 with TRBJ2-3; TCRdb gives TRBD2 as the D gene, but with no DNA this cannot be confirmed. The germline gives CDR1 MNHNY, CDR2 SVGAGI (reference sequence). This CDR3 region has 14 residues.

The chain joins TRBV20-1 to TRBJ2-7; the TRBD1 assignment by TCRdb is unverifiable without DNA. CDR1 is DFQATT, CDR2 SNEGSKA, per germline (reference sequence). The CDR3 length is 12 residues. This CDR3 is CSVLRGGLEQYF.

This chain connects TRBV5-1 to TRBJ2-2; there is no DNA to check the TCRdb D call of TRBD1. This CDR3 is 15 amino acids long. The germline gives CDR1 SGHRS, CDR2 YFSETQ. The CDR3 sequence is CASRILTGGTGELFF.

V is TRBV5-1 and J is TRBJ2-2; TCRdb gives TRBD1 as the D gene, but with no DNA this cannot be confirmed. CDR1 is SGHRS and CDR2 is YFSETQ in the germline V gene. CDR3 length equals 16 residues. The CDR3: CASSLFYRGSTGELFF.

J is TRBJ2-3 and V is TRBV20-1; lacking DNA, the TRBD2 call made by TCRdb goes unchecked. CDR1 is DFQATT, CDR2 SNEGSKA, per germline (reference sequence). The CDR3 contains 15 residues. Here the CDR3 reads CSATRWTRMTSPQYF.